This entry concerns a single T cell receptor (beta chain). The primer mix had 60 Vbeta and 13 Jbeta primers. TCRdb's table, derived via immunoSEQ multiplex PCR, lists solely in-frame clones and lacks some. The table has about 98,000 clones, about 70% seen once. Donors in the study were healthy people who gave bone marrow. This sample is drawn from a study of cytomegalovirus exposure and HLA in healthy donors. V shed 5 bases and J shed 5 bases, with 12 bases lying between them. In germline, CDR1 is SGHTA, CDR2 FQGNSA. The CDR3 has 13 amino acids. The receptor comes from a female donor in good health and CMV-seronegative. Material for sequencing was PBMCs. V is TRBV7-2 and J is TRBJ1-1; D gene uncertain. CDR3 sequence: CASSRRANTEAFF. In nucleotides, the CDR3 is TGTGCCAGCAGCCGGAGGGCCAATACTGAAGCTTTCTTT.